Below are 19 T cell receptor beta chains sequenced from a single sample in a study of shared clonotypes between healthy human individuals. This table comes from immunoSEQ multiplex PCR, and its TCRdb copy is limited to in-frame clones, with some not included. The sample carries about 670,000 clones, approximately 79% recorded once. Specimen: memory CD4+ T cells sorted from blood. Subset meaning: CD45RA-negative fraction. Receptors were obtained from a woman between 25 and 40 years old in good health.

V and J are TRBV6-5 and TRBJ1-1; no clear D. The CDR3 spans 15 residues. Germline lookup yields CDR1 MNHEY and CDR2 SVGAGI. V was clipped by 8 bases and J by 4 bases, with 20 bases between them. CDR3 region: CASSFRQRKGTEAFF. For the CDR3, the DNA is TGTGCCAGCTCCTTCCGCCAGAGGAAGGGCACTGAAGCTTTCTTT.

This clone showed up just once. The gene calls are TRBV28 and TRBJ1-5, with D possibly matching TRBD1 (6 bases). The CDR3 is 16 amino acids. V was trimmed by 5 bases and J by 6 bases, leaving 20 bases between them. The germline V gene encodes CDR1 MDHEN and CDR2 SYDVKM. The CDR3 here is CASSTPSFRGGQPQHF. CDR3 DNA sequence: TGTGCCAGCAGTACACCCTCTTTCAGGGGTGGTCAGCCCCAGCATTTT.

The chain combines TRBV18 with TRBJ1-4, with a weak D call TRBD1 (6 bases). Germline V lookup: CDR1 KGHSH, CDR2 LQKENI. The V and J ends lost 3 bases and 3 bases respectively, with 8 bases between them. This CDR3 is 14 amino acids long. CDR3 sequence (DNA): TGTGCCAGCTCACCGGGGGCCCCTAATGAAAAACTGTTTTTT. Amino acid sequence: CASSPGAPNEKLFF.

This chain links TRBV28 with TRBJ1-4; D uncertain. This CDR3 comprises 14 residues. The V end was cut by 4 bases, the J end by 7 bases, with 13 bases between. Germline V CDR1 and CDR2: MDHEN, SYDVKM. This CDR3 reads CASSSTAIREKLFF. In nucleotides, the CDR3 is TGTGCCAGCAGTTCGACGGCTATACGTGAAAAACTGTTTTTT.

This chain connects TRBV6-6 to TRBJ1-1; the match to TRBD1 covers 7 bases. This CDR3 has 15 residues. The germline V gene encodes CDR1 MNHNY and CDR2 SVGAGI (reference sequence). The junction had 9 bases not matched to a gene; V was cut back by 5 bases and J by 3 bases. CDR3 in amino acids: CASSDQTGLDTEAFF. The DNA for the CDR3 is TGTGCCAGCAGTGACCAGACAGGGTTGGACACTGAAGCTTTCTTT.

The V gene is TRBV11-3, the J gene TRBJ1-1; perhaps TRBD1 as D (5 bases). V was trimmed by 5 bases and J by 4 bases, leaving 11 bases between them. This CDR3 has 13 amino acids. The germline V gene has CDR1 SGHNT and CDR2 YENEEA. In DNA, the CDR3 is TGTGCCAGCAGCCAGGGCGGGGGCACTGAAGCTTTCTTT. It is translated as CASSQGGGTEAFF.

Points on this clone: Different DNA sequences within this sample yield the same CDR3. The J gene is TRBJ2-5, the V gene TRBV18; no firm D call. Germline V gene lookup returns CDR1 KGHSH and CDR2 LQKENI. The CDR3 is 11 residues long. V shed 6 bases and J shed 2 bases, with 4 bases lying between them. The CDR3 loop is CASSLQETQYF. Written as DNA, the CDR3 is TGTGCCAGCTCTCTGCAAGAGACCCAGTACTTC.

This rearrangement joins TRBV7-2 to TRBJ2-1, with 7 bases lining up with TRBD1. The CDR3 extends over 15 amino acids. Germline V lookup: CDR1 SGHTA, CDR2 FQGNSA. The V and J ends lost 8 bases and 1 base, in that order; junction bases with no gene match: 8. This CDR3 is CASGKQGTSYNEQFF. DNA for the CDR3: TGTGCCAGCGGTAAACAGGGGACGTCCTACAATGAGCAGTTCTTC.

The rearrangement links TRBV11-1 to TRBJ2-7, with 15 bases matching TRBD2. CDR1 SGHAT and CDR2 FQDESV come from the germline V gene (reference sequence). This CDR3 has 15 residues. V lost 4 bases to trimming and J lost 7 bases; unmatched junction nucleotides: 5. The CDR3 reads CASSWTSGRAGEQYF. The CDR3 nucleotides are TGTGCCAGCAGCTGGACTAGCGGGAGGGCCGGAGAGCAGTACTTC.

This chain links TRBV28 with TRBJ1-1; 8 bases are shared with TRBD1. V lost 5 bases to trimming and J lost 2 bases; unmatched junction nucleotides: 10. The germline CDR1 and CDR2 sequences are MDHEN and SYDVKM. This CDR3 has 16 residues. CDR3 residues: CASSLLDRVSNTEAFF. DNA of the CDR3: TGTGCCAGCAGTCTGCTGGACAGGGTTTCAAACACTGAAGCTTTCTTT.

The rearrangement links TRBV5-6 to TRBJ1-1; 8 nucleotides line up with TRBD1. Trimming at V came to 4 bases and at J to 2 bases, leaving 10 bases not matched to a gene. Germline CDR1 SGHDT, CDR2 YYEEEE. This CDR3 comprises 16 residues. In DNA, the CDR3 is TGTGCCAGCAGCCGGACCGGGACAGGCGTTAACACTGAAGCTTTCTTT. Its protein product is CASSRTGTGVNTEAFF. Combining the CDR3 with reference TRBV5-6 and TRBJ1-1 gives the whole variable domain DAGVTQSPTHLIKTRGQQVTLRCSPKSGHDTVSWYQQALGQGPQFIFQYYEEEERQRGNFPDRFSGHQFPNYSSELNVNALLLGDSALYLCASSRTGTGVNTEAFFGQGTRLTVV.

This clone has a handful of counts. The chain combines TRBV19 with TRBJ1-5; D call uncertain. Germline V CDR1 and CDR2: LNHDA, SQIVND (reference sequence). V was clipped by 6 bases and J by 7 bases, with 10 bases between them. The CDR3 is 12 amino acids. CDR3 DNA: TGTGCCAGTAGACCAATGGGCCAGCCCCAGCATTTT. This sequence encodes CASRPMGQPQHF.

V and J are TRBV7-8 and TRBJ1-2, with a weak D call TRBD1 (5 bases). Trimming removed 5 bases from V and 6 bases from J, with 19 bases in between. The CDR3 covers 15 residues. Germline V lookup: CDR1 SGHVS, CDR2 FQNEAQ. The CDR3 DNA reads as TGTGCCAGCAGCCCCAGACAGAACTTCTTAAATGGCTACACCTTC. Residues: CASSPRQNFLNGYTF.

The table lists this clone with many counts. The DNA for the CDR3 is TGTGCCAGCAGTTTCGGCCCTCGACAGGGGACCTACGAGCAGTACTTC. Amino acids: CASSFGPRQGTYEQYF. This rearrangement joins TRBV27 to TRBJ2-7; TRBD1 matches 8 bases. Germline V gene sequence: CDR1 MNHEY, CDR2 SMNVEV (reference sequence). Trimming removed 3 bases from V and 2 bases from J; junction bases left unmatched: 9. The CDR3 runs 16 residues.

Concerning this clone: Relative to the germline gene, one junction end is altered; a read error may explain this. V is TRBV19 and J is TRBJ2-3, with D perhaps TRBD1 (5 bases). The germline CDR1 and CDR2 sequences are LNHDA and SQIVND (reference sequence). The CDR3 loop spans 16 amino acids. This CDR3 reads CASSQGAAFGTDMQYF. In nucleotides, the CDR3 is TGTGCCAGTAGTCAAGGGGCGGCGTTTGGCACAGATATGCAGTATTTT.

V and J are TRBV7-2 and TRBJ1-1; a weak D match, TRBD1 (5 bases). Looked up from germline, CDR1 is SGHTA and CDR2 is FQGNSA. Trimming stripped 5 bases from V and 7 bases from J, with 17 bases between. This CDR3 is built from 14 residues. Here the CDR3 reads CASSPGAGSGEAFF. The CDR3 DNA reads as TGTGCCAGCAGCCCCGGGGCGGGGTCGGGTGAAGCTTTCTTT.

This clone was picked up a small number of times. The chain carries TRBV4-1 and TRBJ2-1, with 10 nucleotides matching TRBD2. V was pared by 1 base and J by 2 bases, with 8 bases of the junction left unmatched. This CDR3 spans 18 amino acids. CDR1 and CDR2 (germline): MGHRA, YSYEKL. DNA for the CDR3: TGCGCCAGCAGCCAAGCAGATCGAGCGGGAGGGCCCTACAATGAGCAGTTCTTC. Amino acids: CASSQADRAGGPYNEQFF.

CDR3 in DNA: TGTGCCTGGAGCAGACAGGCGATTAACTATGGCTACACCTTC. This sequence encodes CAWSRQAINYGYTF. The chain is built from TRBV30 and TRBJ1-2; tentatively, D is TRBD1 (6 bases). Germline loops: CDR1 GTSNPN, CDR2 SVGIG (reference sequence). Deletions cut 3 bases from V and 1 base from J, with 12 bases between. This CDR3 spans 14 amino acids. The full variable domain, completed using reference TRBV30 and TRBJ1-2, is SQTIHQWPATLVQPVGSPLSLECTVEGTSNPNLYWYRQAAGRGLQLLFYSVGIGQISSEVPQNLSASRPQDRQFILSSKKLLLSDSGFYLCAWSRQAINYGYTFGSGTRLTVV.

The CDR3 nucleotides are TGTGCCAGCAGTGAACGGACGCCTGGCTTGAGCTACGAGCAGTACTTC. Its protein is CASSERTPGLSYEQYF. This chain connects TRBV2 to TRBJ2-7; D is unresolved. V was trimmed by 2 bases and J by 3 bases, leaving 17 bases between them. Germline CDR1 and CDR2: SNHLY and FYNNEI. This CDR3 is 16 amino acids long.